The next 21 T cell receptor beta chains were all read from a single sample in a study of blood T cell repertoires in COVID-19. Libraries were prepared by immunoSEQ multiplex PCR; TCRdb keeps only in-frame clonotypes and omits some of them. The sample records fewer than 200,000 clones, roughly 85% being singletons. Source material: peripheral blood. All receptors come from a middle-aged man with acute or convalescent COVID-19.

The V and J genes are TRBV6-1 and TRBJ2-7, with 7 bases aligning to TRBD1. CDR1 and CDR2 (germline): MNHNS, SASEGT. The CDR3 length is 15 residues. V lost 2 bases to trimming and J lost 2 bases; unmatched junction nucleotides: 6. CDR3 region: CASSEIVGQAYEQYF. DNA for the CDR3: TGTGCCAGCAGTGAAATCGTTGGACAGGCCTACGAGCAGTACTTC.

This CDR3 reads CASSARGYGSSYNEQFF. The CDR3 DNA sequence: TGTGCCAGCAGCGCGAGGGGCTACGGGAGCTCCTACAATGAGCAGTTCTTC. The J gene is TRBJ2-1, the V gene TRBV9; tentative D call: TRBD2 (6 bases). CDR3 length equals 17 residues. The V gene lost 3 bases and the J gene lost 0 bases, with 16 bases spanning the gap. The germline CDR1 and CDR2 sequences are SGDLS and YYNGEE.

The rearrangement links TRBV4-2 to TRBJ1-5; TRBD1 matches at 12 bases. Germline CDR1 reads LGHNA; CDR2 reads YNFKEQ. CDR3 length equals 16 residues. V lost 2 bases to trimming and J lost 5 bases; unmatched junction nucleotides: 4. The DNA for the CDR3 is TGTGCCAGCAGCCAAATGGGACAGGGGGCAGATCAGCCCCAGCATTTT. Translating it yields CASSQMGQGADQPQHF.

The V call is TRBV4-3, the J call TRBJ2-2; a possible D gene is TRBD1 (6 bases). V shed 1 base and J shed 6 bases, with 12 bases lying between them. The CDR3 extends over 15 amino acids. The germline V gene encodes CDR1 LGHNA and CDR2 YSLEER. CDR3 nucleotide sequence: TGCGCCAGCAGCCAAGGGCGGCAGGGGCCCGGGGAGCTGTTTTTT. Amino acids: CASSQGRQGPGELFF.

CDR3 DNA sequence: TGTGCCAGCAGCGTAGAGAGCGGGGGCGGCACCGGGGAGCTGTTTTTT. It specifies CASSVESGGGTGELFF. V and J are TRBV9 and TRBJ2-2, with TRBD2 matching 8 bases. Germline V CDR1 and CDR2: SGDLS, YYNGEE. The CDR3 is 16 residues long. V was clipped by 0 bases and J by 4 bases; unmatched bases: 5.

J is TRBJ2-5 and V is TRBV7-2; D may be TRBD1 (6 bases). Germline assignment: CDR1 SGHTA and CDR2 FQGNSA. The CDR3 loop spans 13 amino acids. The V and J ends lost 6 bases and 5 bases respectively, with 13 bases between them. The CDR3 DNA reads as TGTGCCAGCAGACTCGCAGGGGTCGAGACCCAGTACTTC. Encoded protein: CASRLAGVETQYF.

V gene TRBV6-5 combines with J gene TRBJ1-1; the D is unclear. Germline loops: CDR1 MNHEY, CDR2 SVGAGI. Trimming removed 6 bases from V and 0 bases from J, with 8 bases in between. The CDR3 runs 13 residues. This CDR3 reads CASRGQMNTEAFF. In DNA form, the CDR3 reads TGTGCCAGCAGGGGCCAAATGAACACTGAAGCTTTCTTT.

The chain has TRBV5-1 and TRBJ1-6; 11 bases map to TRBD1. The length of the CDR3 is 14 residues. The V segment lost 7 bases and the J segment 10 bases; nucleotides outside the gene matches: 7. Germline V gene sequence: CDR1 SGHRS, CDR2 YFSETQ. DNA of the CDR3: TGCGCCAGCGGACAGGGGGCGCCGGGGTCACCCCTCCACTTT. It codes for CASGQGAPGSPLHF.

This chain connects TRBV7-2 to TRBJ2-3; tentatively, D is TRBD2 (6 bases). Trimming shortened V by 1 base and J by 0 bases, and 8 bases separated the two germline ends. In germline, CDR1 is SGHTA, CDR2 FQGNSA. CDR3 length equals 15 residues. DNA for the CDR3: TGTGCCAGCAGCTTAGTCGGGACTAGCACAGATACGCAGTATTTT. This translates into CASSLVGTSTDTQYF.

This chain joins TRBV9 and TRBJ1-1; no firm D call. This CDR3 spans 15 amino acids. V was shortened by 0 bases and J by 2 bases, with 11 bases between the two germline ends. Germline loops: CDR1 SGDLS, CDR2 YYNGEE. CDR3 in amino acids: CASSVGLLSNTEAFF. The CDR3 DNA reads as TGTGCCAGCAGCGTAGGTCTTTTGAGCAACACTGAAGCTTTCTTT.

CDR3 sequence: CASSPVEDYSGANVLTF. DNA of the CDR3: TGTGCCAGCAGTCCGGTAGAGGACTACTCTGGGGCCAACGTCCTGACTTTC. The chain carries TRBV5-8 and TRBJ2-6; D is perhaps TRBD2 (6 bases). CDR1 SGHTS and CDR2 YDEGEE come from the germline V gene. The CDR3 is 17 amino acids. Trimming shortened V by 5 bases and J by 0 bases, and 15 bases separated the two germline ends. Looking up the rest from reference TRBV5-8 and TRBJ2-6 gives the full variable domain: EAGVTQSPTHLIKTRGQQATLRCSPISGHTSVYWYQQALGLGLQFLLWYDEGEERNRGNFPPRFSGRQFPNYSSELNVNALELEDSALYLCASSPVEDYSGANVLTFGAGSRLTVL.

The rearrangement uses TRBV18 and TRBJ2-3; 7 bases are a match to TRBD2. The CDR3 covers 15 residues. Germline trimming cut 6 bases from V and 3 bases from J; bases unmatched to any gene: 9. Per germline, CDR1 KGHSH and CDR2 LQKENI. Here the CDR3 reads CASSQGGGGTDTQYF. The CDR3 nucleotides are TGTGCCAGCTCCCAAGGTGGCGGGGGAACAGATACGCAGTATTTT.

The genes are TRBV29-1 and TRBJ1-1; TRBD1 agrees at 7 bases. From germline, CDR1 is SQVTM and CDR2 ANQGSEA. The CDR3 has 13 residues. J gave up 4 bases and V 5 bases, and 7 bases lay outside the gene matches. The DNA for the CDR3 is TGCAGCGTTTCGACAGGGACGCTCACTGAAGCTTTCTTT. It translates to CSVSTGTLTEAFF. The full variable domain, in which reference TRBV29-1 and TRBJ1-1 provide the parts outside the CDR3, is SAVISQKPSRDICQRGTSLTIQCQVDSQVTMMFWYRQQPGQSLTLIATANQGSEATYESGFVIDKFPISRPNLTFSTLTVSNMSPEDSSIYLCSVSTGTLTEAFFGQGTRLTVV.

The V call is TRBV30, the J call TRBJ2-7, with 8 positions matching TRBD1. Germline V lookup: CDR1 GTSNPN, CDR2 SVGIG (reference sequence). This CDR3 spans 13 amino acids. V lost 5 bases, J lost 4 bases, and 7 bases stayed unmatched. In DNA form, the CDR3 reads TGTGCCTGGGGTAGGACAGGGAGGTACGAGCAGTACTTC. As protein: CAWGRTGRYEQYF. Together with reference TRBV30 and TRBJ2-7, the CDR3 gives the full variable domain: SQTIHQWPATLVQPVGSPLSLECTVEGTSNPNLYWYRQAAGRGLQLLFYSVGIGQISSEVPQNLSASRPQDRQFILSSKKLLLSDSGFYLCAWGRTGRYEQYFGPGTRLTVT.

The J gene is TRBJ2-1, the V gene TRBV5-6, with TRBD2 as a possible D gene (5 bases). Looked up from germline, CDR1 is SGHDT and CDR2 is YYEEEE. Between the trimmed V and J ends, which lost 3 bases and 7 bases, there was a span of 17 bases. CDR3 size: 15 residues. CDR3 coding DNA: TGTGCCAGCAGCTCCCAGGTCGGGGAAGGGAATGAGCAGTTCTTC. This sequence encodes CASSSQVGEGNEQFF.

The chain has TRBV24-1 and TRBJ2-7, with D possibly TRBD2 on 6 matching bases. Trimming took 1 base from V and 2 from J, leaving 8 bases between them. The germline V gene encodes CDR1 KGHDR and CDR2 SFDVKD. This CDR3 is built from 14 residues. In DNA, the CDR3 is TGTGCCACCAGTGATTTCGGGGGACCCTACGAGCAGTACTTC. It specifies CATSDFGGPYEQYF.

The rearrangement links TRBV4-1 to TRBJ1-2; 7 bases agree with TRBD1. The CDR3 has 15 amino acids. V shed 3 bases, J shed 5 bases, and the junction held 9 bases outside the gene matches. Germline values: CDR1 MGHRA, CDR2 YSYEKL. CDR3 bases: TGCGCCAGCAGCCATCCTGACAGGGCCCCTTATGGCTACACCTTC. Translating gives CASSHPDRAPYGYTF.

This clone was counted once. The CDR3 loop reads CASSFLRDRVAEQYF. The CDR3 nucleotides are TGTGCCAGCAGCTTTCTTCGGGACAGGGTCGCCGAGCAGTACTTC. This chain connects TRBV5-4 to TRBJ2-7, with 9 bases matching TRBD1. Trimming took 2 bases from V and 6 from J; bases not matched to a gene: 9. CDR1 and CDR2 from the germline V gene are SGHNT and YYREEE (reference sequence). This CDR3 region has 15 residues.

The CDR3, as DNA: TGTGCCTGGAGTGTAGCCGGTCTGAGAGAAGCTTTCTTT. This gives the protein CAWSVAGLREAFF. The gene calls are TRBV30 and TRBJ1-1; no clear D. CDR1 and CDR2 (germline): GTSNPN, SVGIG (reference sequence). V lost 0 bases to trimming and J lost 8 bases, with 13 bases between them. The length of the CDR3 is 13 residues.

CDR3 in amino acids: CASSRDTYNEQFF. CDR3 nucleotides: TGTGCCAGCAGCCGGGACACGTACAATGAGCAGTTCTTC. The rearrangement joins TRBV2 to TRBJ2-1; the D gene is possibly TRBD1 (6 bases). V gave up 6 bases and J gave up 4 bases, with 10 bases separating them. The CDR3 runs 13 residues. Per germline, CDR1 SNHLY and CDR2 FYNNEI.

The rearrangement links TRBV6-5 to TRBJ1-2; 7 positions match TRBD1. Germline CDR1 reads MNHEY; CDR2 reads SVGAGI. CDR3 length equals 14 residues. Unmatched junction bases numbered 7, after V lost 3 bases and J lost 6 bases. The CDR3 loop reads CASSYQAGGNGYTF. Here the CDR3 DNA reads TGTGCCAGCAGTTATCAGGCAGGGGGAAATGGCTACACCTTC.